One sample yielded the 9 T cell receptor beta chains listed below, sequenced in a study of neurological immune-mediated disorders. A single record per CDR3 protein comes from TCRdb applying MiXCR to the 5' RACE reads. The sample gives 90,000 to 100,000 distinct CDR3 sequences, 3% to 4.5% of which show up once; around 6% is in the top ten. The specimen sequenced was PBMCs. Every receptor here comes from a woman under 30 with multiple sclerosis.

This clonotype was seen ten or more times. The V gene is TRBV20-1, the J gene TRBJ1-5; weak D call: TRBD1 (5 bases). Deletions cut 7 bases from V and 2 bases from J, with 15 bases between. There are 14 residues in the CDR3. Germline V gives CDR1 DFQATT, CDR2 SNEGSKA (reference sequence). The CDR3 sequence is CSGYWPGGNQPQHF. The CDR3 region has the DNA TGCAGTGGCTACTGGCCGGGGGGCAATCAGCCCCAGCATTTT.

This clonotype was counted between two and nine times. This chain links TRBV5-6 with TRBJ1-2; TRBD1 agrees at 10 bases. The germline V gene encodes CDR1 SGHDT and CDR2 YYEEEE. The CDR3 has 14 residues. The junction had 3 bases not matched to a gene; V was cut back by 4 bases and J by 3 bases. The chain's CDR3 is CASSGTGEYYGYTF. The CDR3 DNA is TGTGCCAGCAGCGGGACAGGGGAGTACTATGGCTACACCTTC.

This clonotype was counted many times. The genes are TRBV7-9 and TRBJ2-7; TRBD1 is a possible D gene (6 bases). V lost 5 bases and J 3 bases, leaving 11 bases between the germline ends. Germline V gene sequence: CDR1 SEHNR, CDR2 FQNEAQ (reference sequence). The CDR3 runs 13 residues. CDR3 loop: CASSLRQDYEQYF. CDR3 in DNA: TGTGCCAGCAGCCTCAGACAGGACTACGAGCAGTACTTC.

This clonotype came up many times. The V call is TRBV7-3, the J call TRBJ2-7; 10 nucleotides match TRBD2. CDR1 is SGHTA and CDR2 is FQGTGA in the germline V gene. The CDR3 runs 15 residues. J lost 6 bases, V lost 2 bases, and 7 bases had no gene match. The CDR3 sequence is CASSLELAGVPEQYF. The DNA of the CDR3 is TGTGCCAGCAGCTTAGAGCTAGCGGGAGTACCCGAGCAGTACTTC.

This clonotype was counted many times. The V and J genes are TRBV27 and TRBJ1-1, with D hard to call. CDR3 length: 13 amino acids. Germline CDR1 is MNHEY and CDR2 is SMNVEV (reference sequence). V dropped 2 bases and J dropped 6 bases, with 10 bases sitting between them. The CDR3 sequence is CASSLRAPPEAFF. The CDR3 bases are TGTGCCAGCAGTTTACGGGCGCCCCCTGAAGCTTTCTTT.

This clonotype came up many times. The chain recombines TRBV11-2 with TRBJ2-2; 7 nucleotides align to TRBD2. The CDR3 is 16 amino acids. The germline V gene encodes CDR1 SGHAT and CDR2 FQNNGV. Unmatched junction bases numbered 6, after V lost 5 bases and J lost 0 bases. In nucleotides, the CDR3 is TGTGCCAGCAGCCTCGGCCGGGGGGCGAACACCGGGGAGCTGTTTTTT. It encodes CASSLGRGANTGELFF.

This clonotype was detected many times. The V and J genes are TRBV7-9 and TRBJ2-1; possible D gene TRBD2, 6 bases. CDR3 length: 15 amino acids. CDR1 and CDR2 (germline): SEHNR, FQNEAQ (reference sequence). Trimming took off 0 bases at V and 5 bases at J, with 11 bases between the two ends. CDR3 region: CASSLASGYNNEQFF. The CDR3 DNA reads TGTGCCAGCAGCTTAGCTAGCGGATACAACAATGAGCAGTTCTTC.

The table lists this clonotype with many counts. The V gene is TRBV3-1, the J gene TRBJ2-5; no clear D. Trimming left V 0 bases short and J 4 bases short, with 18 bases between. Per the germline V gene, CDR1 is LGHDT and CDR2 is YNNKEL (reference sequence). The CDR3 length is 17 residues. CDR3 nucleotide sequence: TGTGCCAGCAGCCAAGAGGTTCTCCCAATCGGCAGAGAGACCCAGTACTTC. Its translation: CASSQEVLPIGRETQYF.

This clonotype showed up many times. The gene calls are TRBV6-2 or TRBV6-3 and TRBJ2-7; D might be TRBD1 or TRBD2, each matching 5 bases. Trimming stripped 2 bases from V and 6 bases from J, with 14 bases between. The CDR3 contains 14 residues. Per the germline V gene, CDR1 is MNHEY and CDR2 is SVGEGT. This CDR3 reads CASSYNLNGGEQYF. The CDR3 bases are TGTGCCAGCAGTTACAACCTCAATGGGGGCGAGCAGTACTTC.